This T cell receptor beta chain comes out of a study of early T cells in non-severe SARS-CoV-2 infection (dated by TCRdb to the early 2020s). Study-level background: Because TCR sequencing was done on bulk RNA from unsorted whole blood, the alpha and beta chains could not be paired.

The sample holds a few counts of this clonotype. No cognate antigen has been identified for it. Base qualities are not provided; no much larger clone lies one nucleotide away. In the germline V gene (reference sequence), CDR1 corresponds to PRHDT and CDR2 to FYEKMQ. Unmatched junction bases come to 8, with V trimmed by 1 base and J by 10 bases. The CDR3 spans 15 residues, from the cysteine through the phenylalanine. The entry retains the CDR3 DNA only, 45 bases that are in frame from base 1. The study was a case-control design nested within a healthcare worker cohort in London, UK, with weekly nasopharyngeal swab PCR tests and blood sampling. Healthcare workers were enrolled in the week of the UK lockdown, from 23 to 31 March 2020, and were followed every week for up to about 15 weeks. Libraries were made using 5' RACE. The data were produced on a NextSeq 500. To correct for sequencing error and PCR bias, the TCR library protocol tagged individual cDNA molecules with unique molecular identifiers. Sequencing covered both TCR alpha and beta chains, and within each sample the abundances of alpha and beta sequences were tightly co-correlated. The source study handled its data this way. Decombinator V4 was used to annotate the V gene, J gene and CDR3 of the TCR sequences. Expanded TCRs were defined as changing significantly between any two time points under a Poisson model with p below 0.0001. TCR abundances were normalised to the total number of TCRs sequenced per sample and were expressed as counts per million. MAIT TCRs were defined by TRAV1-2 paired with TRAJ12, TRAJ20 or TRAJ33, and iNKT TCRs by TRAV10 paired with TRAJ18. VDJdb, accessed 1 November 2021, was searched for CMV, EBV and SARS-CoV-2 annotated TCRs, excluding TCRs annotated for multiple antigens. TCRdb reran the public reads through fastp at Q25 and MiXCR, keeping productive beta chains. Here each entry gathers all rows of one CDR3 protein and keeps the most common genes and DNA. These V and J calls rely on TCRdb rather than the paper's analysis. The sample has approximately 67,000 distinct CDR3 sequences on record, approximately 9.1% of them singletons. The ten largest clones represent 3.2% of the sample.

Results and caveats for the whole study, not just this receptor: Matching against VDJdb was skewed toward anti-spike CD8 responses, likely underestimated virus-specific expansions, and missed private and CD4 specificities.

The source is an adult who was a healthcare worker with PCR-confirmed SARS-CoV-2 infection or an uninfected control (not recorded which). The sequenced sample was whole blood. The chain employs TRBV13 and TRBJ2-1; TRBD2 aligns with 9 central bases. The CDR3 reads CASSLVRGGLDEQFF. Read as DNA, the sequence is TGTGCCAGCAGCTTAGTGCGGGGGGGATTAGACGAGCAGTTCTTC.